This is a list of T cell receptor beta chains from one sample in a study of T cell responses to AZD1222 COVID-19 vaccine. The data were produced by immunoSEQ multiplex PCR, yet TCRdb's version contains in-frame clones alone and is incomplete. The sample shows roughly 81,000 clones, 80% to 90% of them seen only once. Sequences were derived from peripheral blood, sampled on day 0 of AZD1222 vaccination. The receptors were gathered from an adult in good health. The conserved cysteine and the conserved F or W are not part of the CDR3 here. Fields, in order: J gene, D gene, V gene, CDR3 protein. D genes are given only for firm matches.

TRBJ2-5,NA,TRBV5-6,ASSLKGTQY
TRBJ2-7,NA,TRBV7-9,ASSLDRQSYEQY
TRBJ2-2,NA,TRBV27,ASSLSDTGELF
TRBJ1-5,NA,TRBV2,ASSGRVNSNQPQH
TRBJ1-2,NA,TRBV7-9,ASSLVTGYGYT
TRBJ1-5,NA,TRBV10-3,AISDGVNQPQH
TRBJ2-7,TRBD2,TRBV15,ATSGLAGVGEQY
TRBJ1-4,NA,TRBV21-1,ASSKWQEGEKLF
TRBJ1-1,TRBD1,TRBV18,ASSPGDVGTGEAF
TRBJ2-5,NA,TRBV5-1,ASSLRPLEGRETQY
TRBJ2-2,NA,TRBV7-8,ASSLAWTTNTGELF
TRBJ2-3,NA,TRBV19,ASSIRDTQY
TRBJ2-5,NA,TRBV29-1,SVEEGRDQETQY
TRBJ2-1,NA,TRBV30,AWMGSPYNEQF
TRBJ2-7,NA,TRBV7-3,ASSLTSRMGRKSYEQY
TRBJ1-1,NA,TRBV5-1,ASTQERNTEAF
TRBJ1-5,NA,TRBV24-1,ATSVTGIQNQPQH
TRBJ1-5,TRBD1,TRBV2,ASSEDRGQPQH
TRBJ2-6,NA,TRBV27,ASSLAGTGANVLT
TRBJ1-2,NA,TRBV7-9,ASSREGNYGYT
TRBJ1-2,NA,TRBV6-5,ASSYSGTTNGYT
TRBJ1-5,NA,TRBV5-1,ASSLVGSNQPQH
TRBJ1-6,NA,TRBV6-4,AGEGGQSNSPLH
TRBJ1-6,NA,TRBV14,ASSQDAGWFRNSPLH
TRBJ1-6,NA,TRBV6-5,ASSQQPSVNSPLH
TRBJ1-2,TRBD1,TRBV9,ASSVVPGQGDYGYT